These 5 T cell receptor beta chains were sequenced from one sample in a study of T cell changes during pregnancy in multiple sclerosis. Profiled with immunoSEQ multiplex PCR; TCRdb holds only in-frame clones, not every one. The sample yields 50,000 or so clones, around 93% seen once. Sample: CD4+ T cells from peripheral blood mononuclear cells, taken after pregnancy. The origin of the receptors is a female donor with multiple sclerosis, enrolled in a pregnancy study.

This chain joins TRBV19 and TRBJ1-5; D might be TRBD1 (6 bases). This CDR3 is 14 amino acids long. Germline CDR1 LNHDA, CDR2 SQIVND (reference sequence). The V end lost 6 bases, the J end lost 6 bases, and 15 bases lay between the germline ends. The CDR3 nucleotides read TGTGCCAGTAGGCTGACCAGGGGATTTCAGCCCCAGCATTTT. It codes for CASRLTRGFQPQHF.

This clone occurred a few times. J is TRBJ1-1 and V is TRBV5-1; no definite D call. V dropped 0 bases and J dropped 5 bases, with 11 bases sitting between them. Germline V lookup: CDR1 SGHRS, CDR2 YFSETQ. The CDR3 is 14 amino acids. CDR3 region: CASSLGGRKTEAFF. The CDR3 coding sequence is TGCGCCAGCAGCTTGGGAGGAAGGAAAACTGAAGCTTTCTTT.

The gene calls are TRBV2 and TRBJ1-1; a possible D gene is TRBD1 (6 bases). Trimming took off 6 bases at V and 5 bases at J, with 13 bases between the two ends. This CDR3 contains 13 residues. CDR1 and CDR2 from the germline V gene are SNHLY and FYNNEI. The CDR3 region has the DNA TGTGCCAGCAGGGACAGTGTGGGGACTGAAGCTTTCTTT. Amino acid sequence: CASRDSVGTEAFF.

The chain uses TRBV25-1 and TRBJ1-1; 7 bases match TRBD1. Germline lookup yields CDR1 MGHDK and CDR2 SYGVNS. Trimming removed 4 bases from V and 2 bases from J; junction bases left unmatched: 4. The CDR3 covers 14 residues. In DNA form, the CDR3 reads TGTGCCAGCAGTGGGACAGGCCGAAACACTGAAGCTTTCTTT. Translation gives CASSGTGRNTEAFF. Based on the CDR3 plus reference TRBV25-1 and TRBJ1-1, the full variable domain is EADIYQTPRYLVIGTGKKITLECSQTMGHDKMYWYQQDPGMELHLIHYSYGVNSTEKGDLSSESTVSRIRTEHFPLTLESARPSHTSQYLCASSGTGRNTEAFFGQGTRLTVV.

The rearrangement links TRBV14 to TRBJ2-3; 8 nucleotides line up with TRBD2. J gave up 6 bases and V 4 bases, and 12 bases lay outside the gene matches. This CDR3 region has 16 residues. Germline-derived CDR1 and CDR2 are SGHDN and FVKESK. The CDR3 nucleotides read TGTGCCAGCAGCCCATATAGGGCTAGCGGGCGGGATACGCAGTATTTT. The encoded protein is CASSPYRASGRDTQYF.